This T cell receptor beta chain was recovered during a study of somatic mutations in cytotoxic T cells in rheumatoid arthritis. The protocol was immunoSEQ multiplex PCR, while the TCRdb copy is restricted to in-frame clones and leaves out a portion. The data contain approximately 10,000 clones, around 81% of them seen just once; the ten biggest clones take up approximately 19%. CDR1 and CDR2 from the germline V gene are MGHRA and YSYEKL. This CDR3 has 15 amino acids. Trimming stripped 1 base from V and 3 bases from J, with 12 bases between. The TCR was taken from a woman between 45 and 60 years old in good health. The chain combines TRBV4-1 with TRBJ1-2, with a weak D call TRBD1 (6 bases). The sequenced sample was CD8+ T cells sorted from blood. The CDR3 loop is CASSQGEGEDYGYTF. The CDR3 DNA follows: TGCGCCAGCAGCCAAGGGGAGGGGGAGGACTATGGCTACACCTTC.